This T cell receptor (beta chain) was found in a study of T cell responses to AZD1222 COVID-19 vaccine (dated by TCRdb to the early 2020s). With respect to the entire study: AZD1222 recipients with second doses at about 4 weeks or about 12 weeks were pooled, because spike-specific TCR depth and breadth did not differ between schedules. Trial participants were enrolled into age subgroups of 18-55, 56-69 and 70-plus years, which contained around 140, 26 and 57 TCR-sequenced participants, respectively. TCR sequencing was performed for about 240 trial participants, of whom 200 to 210 were given two doses of AZD1222 and around 25 were given two doses of MenACWY control vaccine. What the authors observed across the whole study: Because no day 14 peak-response samples were available, repertoires were characterized only after the peak T cell response. The 56-69-year group was small, and its depth increase did not reach significance, likely because of low power. Reportedly, almost half of the unique spike-specific TCRs recognized epitopes lying outside the regions that are mutated in the B.1.351 and B.1.1.7 variants. After two AZD1222 doses, spike-specific TCR breadth and depth were significantly higher than at day 0 and than in MenACWY recipients. Participants were mostly white British, with more females than males. The authors suggested clonal diversity may have been underestimated. Conclusions about previously exposed vaccinees are limited because only six or seven AZD1222 recipients were SARS-CoV-2 seropositive at baseline. The vaccine-associated CD4 TCRs covered the entire spike protein, and the dominant responses fell in regions 160-218 and 743-854.

In light of the paper, this sample's time point label describes: baseline before first vaccination. Vaccinee samples came from UK trials COV001 and COV002, including a single-blind randomized controlled phase 2/3 trial of AZD1222 (ChAdOx1 nCoV-19) in healthy adults. For TCRbeta chain sequencing, PBMC samples were collected from trial participants at day 0 and at day 28 after the second dose. In regard to this clone: There is no known antigen for this receptor. The input lacks base qualities; no much larger clone sits a single base away.

The CDR1 and CDR2 encoded by the germline V gene are SGHVS and FQNEAQ. Deletion took 2 bases off V and 0 bases off J, with a span of 8 bases between the germline ends. From cysteine to phenylalanine, the CDR3 is 15 amino acids long. Solely the CDR3 DNA is kept, with 45 bases framed from the first base. The CDR3 regions of human TCRbeta chains were analyzed by immunosequencing. As for how the authors treated the data: TCRs in the repertoires were matched against a reference library of SARS-CoV-2-specific TCRs that had been generated with the MIRA antigen-specificity platform. Breadth meant the fraction of unique TCRs that were SARS-CoV-2-associated, whereas depth meant the fraction of total T cells that were SARS-CoV-2-associated. Using the MIRA data, each spike-specific TCR was mapped to the spike region that the TCR reacts to and placed in a CD4 or CD8 class. Log10-transformed breadth and depth values were compared by one-way ANOVA with Sidak's multiple comparisons tests. TCRdb re-hosts the immuneACCESS table, in-frame sequences only. Its copies lack some clones; in the studies checked, an unresolved V gene accounts for under half of them, and the cause for the rest is not known. V and J calls and clone size are given by that table; D and trimming were obtained from the DNA. The sample table records more than 95,000 clones; approximately 91% of these occur just once. Around 30% of the sample goes to the ten largest clones.

This specimen consisted of peripheral blood, obtained on day 0 of AZD1222 vaccination. The sequence joins TRBV7-8 to TRBJ1-3, with the D gene uncertain. The clonotype originates from an adult in good health. In nucleotides, the sequence is TGTGCCAGCAGCTTATCCGGCTCCTCTGGAAACACCATATATTTT. Its protein is CASSLSGSSGNTIYF.